Presented here are 9 T cell receptor beta chains from one specimen sequenced in a study of blood T cell repertoires in COVID-19. Using immunoSEQ multiplex PCR, the repertoire was profiled, and TCRdb retains in-frame clones only, with some absent. This sample has a few hundred thousand clones; 80% to 90% occur once, and the top ten carry around 4.6%. Sample: peripheral blood. These receptors came from a woman between 40 and 50 years old who had recovered from COVID-19.

The chain joins TRBV3-1 (or the pseudogene TRBV3-2) to TRBJ2-6; D gene uncertain. Germline lookup yields CDR1 LGHDT and CDR2 YNNKEL (reference sequence). CDR3 length: 15 residues. Deletions cut 1 base from V and 0 bases from J, with 4 bases between. The chain's CDR3 is CASSQVSSGANVLTF. CDR3 in DNA: TGTGCCAGCAGCCAAGTCAGCTCTGGGGCCAACGTCCTGACTTTC.

This clone has a handful of counts. The chain is built from TRBV4-2 and TRBJ1-6, with a possible D match to TRBD1 (6 bases). CDR3 size: 17 residues. Looked up from germline, CDR1 is LGHNA and CDR2 is YNFKEQ. V was trimmed by 0 bases and J by 7 bases, leaving 16 bases between them. CDR3: CASSQDLRPQGNSPLHF. The CDR3 DNA reads TGTGCCAGCAGCCAAGATTTAAGGCCCCAGGGGAATTCACCCCTCCACTTT.

This chain connects TRBV9 to TRBJ2-1; 7 bases fit TRBD2. The trim removed 1 base at V and 8 bases at J, leaving 12 bases unmatched. From germline, CDR1 is SGDLS and CDR2 YYNGEE. The CDR3 loop spans 16 amino acids. CDR3 nucleotide sequence: TGTGCCAGCAGCGTACAAGTTATGCGGGAGTTCGATGAGCAGTTCTTC. It is translated as CASSVQVMREFDEQFF.

This clone was found a few times. V usage is TRBV3-1 (or the pseudogene TRBV3-2) and J usage is TRBJ1-3; D unclear. The CDR3 has 16 amino acids. CDR1 and CDR2 (germline): LGHDT, YNNKEL (reference sequence). Trimming pared 1 base from V and 3 bases from J, leaving 13 bases between. The DNA for the CDR3 is TGTGCCAGCAGCCAAGTAGCGGGGTACTATGGAAACACCATATATTTT. Translation gives CASSQVAGYYGNTIYF.

V is TRBV5-4 and J is TRBJ2-7; possible D gene TRBD1, 6 bases. The CDR3 contains 13 residues. The V gene lost 1 base and the J gene lost 3 bases, with 8 bases spanning the gap. Germline lookup yields CDR1 SGHNT and CDR2 YYREEE (reference sequence). This CDR3 is CASSLQGSYEQYV. Here the CDR3 DNA reads TGTGCCAGCAGCTTGCAGGGGAGCTACGAGCAGTACGTC.

The chain links TRBV28 to TRBJ2-1, with 9 bases fitting TRBD2. Trimming removed 5 bases from V and 8 bases from J; junction bases left unmatched: 7. The CDR3 spans 14 residues. Germline V gene data show CDR1 as MDHEN and CDR2 as SYDVKM. CDR3 DNA sequence: TGTGCCAGCAGTCTAAGCGGGGGGCGGGATGAGCAGTTCTTC. Translation: CASSLSGGRDEQFF.

The chain carries TRBV28 and TRBJ1-2; 7 bases fit TRBD1. This CDR3 comprises 14 residues. Germline lookup yields CDR1 MDHEN and CDR2 SYDVKM. After removal of 3 bases from V and 6 bases from J, the junction contained 7 bases not matched to a gene. The CDR3 spells CASSFHRGANGYTF. The CDR3, as DNA: TGTGCCAGCAGTTTCCACAGGGGCGCGAATGGCTACACCTTC.

This clone has more than one count but fewer than ten. The rearrangement links TRBV7-6 to TRBJ2-5, with TRBD2 identical over 9 bases. V lost 1 base and J lost 4; bases outside the gene matches: 10. The CDR3 loop spans 17 amino acids. Per germline, CDR1 SGHVS and CDR2 FNYEAQ. CDR3 in amino acids: CASSLDLAGGSGETQYF. The DNA of the CDR3 is TGTGCCAGCAGCTTAGACCTGGCGGGAGGGTCGGGAGAGACCCAGTACTTC.

The chain carries TRBV7-2 and TRBJ2-3, with 9 bases matching TRBD2. J gave up 0 bases and V 3 bases, and 4 bases lay outside the gene matches. This CDR3 has 16 amino acids. The germline gives CDR1 SGHTA, CDR2 FQGNSA. In DNA, the CDR3 is TGTGCCAGCAGCTTCCGACTAGCGGCTAGCACAGATACGCAGTATTTT. Translation: CASSFRLAASTDTQYF. The variable domain in full, with the rest retrieved from reference TRBV7-2 and TRBJ2-3, is GAGVSQSPSNKVTEKGKDVELRCDPISGHTALYWYRQSLGQGLEFLIYFQGNSAPDKSGLPSDRFSAERTGGSVSTLTIQRTQQEDSAVYLCASSFRLAASTDTQYFGPGTRLTVL.